This entry lists 25 T cell receptor beta chains sequenced from one sample in a study of shared clonotypes between healthy human individuals. Sequencing was performed with immunoSEQ multiplex PCR; in TCRdb, only in-frame clones are kept and a portion is missing. The table records about 2.3 million clones, under 95% of them present only once. The source material was naive CD4+ T cells from PBMCs. Subset reported: CD45RA+ positively selected. The receptors shown here come from a man between 18 and 29 years old in good health. Some clones in this sample may be carry-over from other donors' samples.

CDR3 sequence (DNA): TGTGCCAGCAGCGCGGGCCAAGTCAGAATAATGAGGGAAGCTTTCTTT. Translated, it gives CASSAGQVRIMREAFF. The chain links TRBV27 to TRBJ1-1; D call uncertain. The CDR3 totals 16 residues. Per the germline V gene, CDR1 is MNHEY and CDR2 is SMNVEV (reference sequence). Trimming cost V 6 bases and J 8 bases, with 25 bases left between them.

This chain uses TRBV29-1 with TRBJ2-1; 8 bases are shared with TRBD1. Trimming at V came to 1 base and at J to 15 bases, leaving 5 bases not matched to a gene. The CDR3 consists of 11 residues. Germline CDR1 is SQVTM and CDR2 is ANQGSEA. As DNA, the CDR3 is TGCAGCGTTGAAGGTGGCGGGACAGGGTTCTTC. Amino acid sequence: CSVEGGGTGFF.

The V gene is TRBV7-2, the J gene TRBJ2-5; D uncertain. The CDR3 contains 14 residues. V lost 1 base and J lost 5, with 11 bases in between. The germline V gene encodes CDR1 SGHTA and CDR2 FQGNSA. The CDR3 protein is CASSLGRQVETQYF. DNA for the CDR3: TGTGCCAGCAGCTTAGGGCGGCAGGTTGAGACCCAGTACTTC.

The genes are TRBV5-1 and TRBJ1-1; TRBD1 is a possible D gene (5 bases). CDR3 length: 13 amino acids. Germline CDR1 and CDR2: SGHRS and YFSETQ. V was cut by 7 bases and J by 1 base, with 11 bases left in between. The CDR3 loop reads CASLLGENTEAFF. In nucleotides, the CDR3 is TGCGCCAGCCTCTTAGGGGAGAACACTGAAGCTTTCTTT.

This chain joins TRBV5-1 and TRBJ1-2; 7 positions match TRBD1. The CDR3 sequence is 16 residues long. The germline gives CDR1 SGHRS, CDR2 YFSETQ. V lost 4 bases, J lost 2 bases, and 11 bases stayed unmatched. The CDR3 loop reads CASSAWDSRYNYGYTF. The CDR3 coding sequence is TGCGCCAGCAGCGCGTGGGACAGCCGATACAACTATGGCTACACCTTC.

CDR3 bases: TGTGCCGGGGGAATTCGCACTGAAGCTTTCTTT. Translation: CAGGIRTEAFF. The chain carries TRBV30 and TRBJ1-1; perhaps TRBD1 as D (5 bases). The CDR3 is 11 residues long. The V and J ends lost 8 bases and 4 bases respectively, with 11 bases between them. The germline gives CDR1 GTSNPN, CDR2 SVGIG (reference sequence).

This chain connects TRBV6-6 to TRBJ1-2, with no clear D. CDR3 length equals 13 residues. Germline V gene lookup returns CDR1 MNHNY and CDR2 SVGAGI (reference sequence). With 2 bases removed from V and 5 bases from J, the gap between germline ends came to 9 bases. CDR3 protein: CASSYETYYGYTF. The CDR3 coding sequence is TGTGCCAGCAGTTACGAGACATATTATGGCTACACCTTC.

The V gene is TRBV6-6, the J gene TRBJ2-7; tentatively, D is TRBD2 (6 bases). The V and J ends lost 3 bases and 10 bases respectively, with 13 bases between them. The CDR3 runs 12 residues. The germline gives CDR1 MNHNY, CDR2 SVGAGI (reference sequence). The CDR3: CASSYLGGVQYF. CDR3 DNA: TGTGCCAGCAGTTATTTAGGAGGGGTACAGTACTTC.

This clone was picked up one time. The CDR3 DNA reads as TGTGCCAGCAGACCCGGGCCCCTTCCCGATGAGCAGTTCTTC. This codes for CASRPGPLPDEQFF. The chain is built from TRBV7-9 and TRBJ2-1, with no clear D. V was clipped by 6 bases and J by 8 bases, with 17 bases between them. The length of the CDR3 is 14 residues. The V gene's germline CDR1 is SEHNR and CDR2 FQNEAQ (reference sequence).

This rearrangement joins TRBV7-6 to TRBJ2-7; the match to TRBD2 covers 7 bases. Germline CDR1 is SGHVS and CDR2 is FNYEAQ. CDR3 length: 19 amino acids. J was trimmed by 2 bases and V by 2 bases; bases with no gene match: 18. Written as DNA, the CDR3 is TGTGCCAGCAGCTTAAGCCCAGCGGGAAGGGGAGTAAGTCCCTACGAGCAGTACTTC. Translating gives CASSLSPAGRGVSPYEQYF.

The V and J genes are TRBV5-1 and TRBJ1-2; D remains unclear. Trimming took off 4 bases at V and 6 bases at J, with 19 bases between the two ends. The CDR3 spans 15 residues. Germline CDR1 SGHRS, CDR2 YFSETQ. The CDR3, as DNA: TGCGCCAGCAGCCGGAACCCCCGTACGTCGGATGGCTACACCTTC. Amino acids: CASSRNPRTSDGYTF.

The CDR3 DNA is TGTGCCAGCAGGATCTCTGGGGCCAACGTCCTGACTTTC. It encodes CASRISGANVLTF. The chain joins TRBV2 to TRBJ2-6; D not resolved. Germline V gene data show CDR1 as SNHLY and CDR2 as FYNNEI. Trimming removed 6 bases at V and 0 bases at J, with 3 bases between. The CDR3 loop spans 13 amino acids.

CDR3 sequence reads: CASSSSVGGNTEAFF. CDR3 DNA sequence: TGTGCCAGCAGCTCCAGCGTTGGTGGAAACACTGAAGCTTTCTTT. This chain connects TRBV6-5 to TRBJ1-1; D is uncertain. This CDR3 has 15 residues. CDR1 is MNHEY, CDR2 SVGAGI, per germline. Trimming left V 6 bases short and J 2 bases short, with 16 bases between.

V usage is TRBV7-2 and J usage is TRBJ2-7; D unclear. The CDR3 has 13 residues. V was shortened by 1 base and J by 1 base, with 5 bases between the two germline ends. Germline-derived CDR1 and CDR2 are SGHTA and FQGNSA. The CDR3: CASSLERSYEQYF. CDR3 bases: TGTGCCAGCAGCTTAGAGAGGTCCTACGAGCAGTACTTC.

The CDR3 is CASSPPGGMSVYGYTF. CDR3 DNA: TGTGCCAGCAGCCCTCCGGGAGGAATGTCGGTCTATGGCTACACCTTC. The chain is built from TRBV9 and TRBJ1-2; D call uncertain. Germline V lookup: CDR1 SGDLS, CDR2 YYNGEE. Trimming removed 4 bases at V and 4 bases at J, with 20 bases between. This CDR3 contains 16 residues.

The chain links TRBV6-6 to TRBJ2-2; weak D call: TRBD2 (7 bases). V was pared by 2 bases and J by 3 bases, with 13 bases between. From germline, CDR1 is MNHNY and CDR2 SVGAGI (reference sequence). The CDR3 covers 16 residues. The CDR3 sequence: CASSYGQRGHTGELFF. The CDR3 DNA reads TGTGCCAGCAGTTACGGACAGCGGGGACACACCGGGGAGCTGTTTTTT.

J is TRBJ2-3 and V is TRBV11-3; TRBD2 matches at 7 bases. Unmatched junction bases numbered 4, after V lost 5 bases and J lost 2 bases. CDR3 size: 14 residues. Germline V gives CDR1 SGHNT, CDR2 YENEEA. CDR3 amino acids: CASSRDYNTDTQYF. In DNA form, the CDR3 reads TGTGCCAGCAGCCGGGACTATAACACAGATACGCAGTATTTT.

The V gene is TRBV18, the J gene TRBJ2-3, with D possibly called TRBD1 or TRBD2 (5 bases each). The germline V gene encodes CDR1 KGHSH and CDR2 LQKENI. V lost 3 bases and J lost 4, with 14 bases in between. There are 15 residues in the CDR3. CDR3: CASSPGNVGADTQYF. CDR3 DNA: TGTGCCAGCTCACCGGGGAACGTGGGGGCAGATACGCAGTATTTT.

V gene TRBV29-1 combines with J gene TRBJ2-1; a weak D match, TRBD1 (5 bases). CDR1 is SQVTM and CDR2 is ANQGSEA in the germline V gene. The CDR3 is made up of 15 amino acids. Trimming pared 7 bases from V and 7 bases from J, leaving 23 bases between. The CDR3 DNA is TGCAGCGCTCTAAAGGGGCTAGTTGGGCGGAATGAGCAGTTCTTC. Protein sequence: CSALKGLVGRNEQFF.

The CDR3 sequence: CASTRSSGGADTQYF. For the CDR3, the DNA is TGTGCCAGCACCCGCTCTAGCGGGGGGGCAGATACGCAGTATTTT. The rearrangement uses TRBV9 and TRBJ2-3; 12 bases agree with TRBD2. The CDR3 extends over 15 amino acids. V lost 6 bases and J lost 4; bases outside the gene matches: 6. Germline CDR1 reads SGDLS; CDR2 reads YYNGEE.

This clone has only a few counts. The chain recombines TRBV27 with TRBJ2-2; D unclear. V lost 5 bases, J lost 2 bases, and 15 bases lay in between. CDR1 MNHEY and CDR2 SMNVEV come from the germline V gene (reference sequence). The CDR3 length is 16 residues. CDR3 loop: CASSPYRTTNTGELFF. The CDR3 DNA reads TGTGCCAGCAGTCCGTACCGAACCACTAACACCGGGGAGCTGTTTTTT.

The chain combines TRBV9 with TRBJ1-1; the D gene is possibly TRBD1 (5 bases). Trimming pared 1 base from V and 4 bases from J, leaving 8 bases between. Germline CDR1 and CDR2: SGDLS and YYNGEE. This CDR3 region has 13 residues. The DNA of the CDR3 is TGTGCCAGCAGCGTACAAAGGGGCACTGAAGCTTTCTTT. This codes for CASSVQRGTEAFF.

This clone has more than one count but fewer than ten. The rearrangement joins TRBV28 to TRBJ2-5; D might be TRBD1 or TRBD2, each matching 6 bases. The V gene's germline CDR1 is MDHEN and CDR2 SYDVKM. This CDR3 has 15 amino acids. Trimming cost V 2 bases and J 4 bases, with 14 bases left between them. The CDR3 loop is CASSLGGAGGETQYF. As DNA, the CDR3 is TGTGCCAGCAGTTTAGGGGGCGCCGGGGGAGAGACCCAGTACTTC.

This clone has only one observation. The chain joins TRBV15 to TRBJ2-7; 7 bases line up with TRBD2. V lost 3 bases, J lost 3 bases, and 8 bases stayed unmatched. The CDR3 totals 15 residues. Germline CDR1 and CDR2: LNHNV and YYDKDF (reference sequence). The CDR3: CATSSGTTSSYEQYF. The CDR3 nucleotides are TGTGCCACCAGCAGTGGGACGACTAGCAGCTACGAGCAGTACTTC.

The chain joins TRBV5-4 to TRBJ2-5; TRBD2 might be the D (5 bases). Trimming cost V 1 base and J 2 bases, with 12 bases left between them. Germline CDR1 reads SGHNT; CDR2 reads YYREEE (reference sequence). The CDR3 is 15 amino acids. CDR3 nucleotides: TGTGCCAGCAGCTTGAGGATAGGCGGGCAAGAGACCCAGTACTTC. It specifies CASSLRIGGQETQYF.